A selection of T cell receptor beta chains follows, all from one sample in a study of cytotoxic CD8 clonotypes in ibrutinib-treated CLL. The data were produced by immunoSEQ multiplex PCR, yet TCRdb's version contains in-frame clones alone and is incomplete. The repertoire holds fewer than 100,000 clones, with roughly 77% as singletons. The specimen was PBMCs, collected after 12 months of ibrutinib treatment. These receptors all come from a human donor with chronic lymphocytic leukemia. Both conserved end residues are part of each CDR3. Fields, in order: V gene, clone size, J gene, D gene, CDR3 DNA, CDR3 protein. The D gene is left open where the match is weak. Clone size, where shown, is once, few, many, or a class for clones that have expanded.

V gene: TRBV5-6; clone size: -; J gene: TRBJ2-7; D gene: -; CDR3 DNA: TGTGCCAGCCAGAGCGGGCAATACGAGCAGTACTTC; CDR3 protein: CASQSGQYEQYF
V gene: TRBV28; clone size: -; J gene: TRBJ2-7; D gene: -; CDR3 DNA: TGTGCCAGCAGTTTGACCTACGAGCAGTACTTC; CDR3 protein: CASSLTYEQYF
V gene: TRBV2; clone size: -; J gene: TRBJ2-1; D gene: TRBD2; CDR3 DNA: TGTGCCAGCAGTGAAGAGCGGGAGGCCTACAATGAGCAGTTCTTC; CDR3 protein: CASSEEREAYNEQFF
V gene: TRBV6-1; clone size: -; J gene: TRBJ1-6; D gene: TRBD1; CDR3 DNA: TGTGCCAGCAGTGAAGCGCGGGGGGACAGGGTCAGTTCACCCCTCCACTTT; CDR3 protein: CASSEARGDRVSSPLHF
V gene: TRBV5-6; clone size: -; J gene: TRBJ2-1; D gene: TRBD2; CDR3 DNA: TGTGCCAGCAGCCCCCTAGCGGGGGGGCAGTGGGGTGAGCAGTTCTTC; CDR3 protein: CASSPLAGGQWGEQFF
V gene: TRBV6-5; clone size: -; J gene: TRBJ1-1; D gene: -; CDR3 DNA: TGTGCCAGCAGCCAACAGGGCACTGAAGCTTTCTTT; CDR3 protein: CASSQQGTEAFF
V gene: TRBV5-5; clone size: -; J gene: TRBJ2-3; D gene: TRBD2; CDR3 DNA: TGTGCCAGCCATACTAGCGGGAGAATGGATACGCAGTATTTT; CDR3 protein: CASHTSGRMDTQYF
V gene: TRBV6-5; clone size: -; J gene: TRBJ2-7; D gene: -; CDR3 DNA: TGTGCCAGCAGTTACTCGAGACACAGCTACGAGCAGTACTTC; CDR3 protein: CASSYSRHSYEQYF
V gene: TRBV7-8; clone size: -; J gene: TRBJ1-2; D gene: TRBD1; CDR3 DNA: TGTGCCAGCAGCACCGACAGGGGTGGCTACACCTTC; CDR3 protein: CASSTDRGGYTF
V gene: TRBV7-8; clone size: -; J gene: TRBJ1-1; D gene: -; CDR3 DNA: TGTGCCAGCGCCAGGACTTTGTCCCAAGCTTTCTTT; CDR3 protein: CASARTLSQAFF
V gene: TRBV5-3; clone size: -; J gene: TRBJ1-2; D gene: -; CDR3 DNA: TGTGCCAGAAGCCGCCCCCGGGGACGGAGGGGAGCTAACTATGGCTACACCTTC; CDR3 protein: CARSRPRGRRGANYGYTF
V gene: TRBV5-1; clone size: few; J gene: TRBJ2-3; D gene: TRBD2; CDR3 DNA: TGCGCCAGCGGGCCTAGCGGGGGGTCAGATACGCAGTATTTT; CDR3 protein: CASGPSGGSDTQYF
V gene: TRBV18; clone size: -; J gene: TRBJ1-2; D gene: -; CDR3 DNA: TGTGCCAGCTCACCGGTGGGAGATAGAGGCTACACCTTC; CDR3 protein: CASSPVGDRGYTF
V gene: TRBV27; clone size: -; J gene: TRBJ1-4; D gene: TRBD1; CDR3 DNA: TGTGCCAGCAGTACCTCGACAGGGCTAAATGAAAAACTGTTTTTT; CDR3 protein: CASSTSTGLNEKLFF
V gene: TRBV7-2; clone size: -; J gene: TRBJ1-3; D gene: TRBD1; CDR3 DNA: TGTGCCAGCAGCCTGGCCCCGGGACAGTACACCATATATTTT; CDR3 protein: CASSLAPGQYTIYF
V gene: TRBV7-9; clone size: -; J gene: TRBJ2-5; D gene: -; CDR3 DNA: TGTGCCAGCAGCCCGGGTGGGCCCCGGCGGGAGACCCAGTACTTC; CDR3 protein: CASSPGGPRRETQYF
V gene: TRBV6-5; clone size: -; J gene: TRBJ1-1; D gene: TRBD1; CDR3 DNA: TGTGCCAGCAGGACCGGGACAGCCAGGCCACCTGAAGCTTTCTTT; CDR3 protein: CASRTGTARPPEAFF
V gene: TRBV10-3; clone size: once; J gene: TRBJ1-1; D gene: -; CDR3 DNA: TGTGCCATCAGCGAGCGGGCAGGGGCGACTGAAGCTTTCTTT; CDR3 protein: CAISERAGATEAFF
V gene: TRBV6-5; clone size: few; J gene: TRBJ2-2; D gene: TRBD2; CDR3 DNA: TGTGCCAGCAGTTACCCGAGCGGGAGTGTCACCGGGGAGCTGTTTTTT; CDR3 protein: CASSYPSGSVTGELFF
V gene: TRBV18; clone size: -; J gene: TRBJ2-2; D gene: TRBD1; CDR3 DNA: TGTGCCAGCTCCCTACGACAGGGGCGGGACACCGGGGAGCTGTTTTTT; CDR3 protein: CASSLRQGRDTGELFF
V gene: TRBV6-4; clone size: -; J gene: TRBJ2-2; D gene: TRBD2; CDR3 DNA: TGTGCCAGCAGTGTCGGGAGGACCGGGGAGCTGTTTTTT; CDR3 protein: CASSVGRTGELFF
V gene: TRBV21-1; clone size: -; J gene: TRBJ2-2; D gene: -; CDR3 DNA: TGTGCCAGCAGCAAAGCCCCCCGGGACAGGGTCTCCGGGGAGCTGTTTTTT; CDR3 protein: CASSKAPRDRVSGELFF
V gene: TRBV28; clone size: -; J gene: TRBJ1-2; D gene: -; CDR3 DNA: TGTGCCAGCAGACCAGAGTGGGGCTACACCTTC; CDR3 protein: CASRPEWGYTF
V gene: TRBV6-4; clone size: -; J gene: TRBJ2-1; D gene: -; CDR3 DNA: TGTGCCAGCAGTGACCGGGGCGATGGGGGTGAGCAGTTCTTC; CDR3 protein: CASSDRGDGGEQFF
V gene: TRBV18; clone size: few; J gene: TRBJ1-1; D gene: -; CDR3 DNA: TGTGCCAGCTCACCGACAGCCCTGAACACTGAAGCTTTCTTT; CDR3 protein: CASSPTALNTEAFF
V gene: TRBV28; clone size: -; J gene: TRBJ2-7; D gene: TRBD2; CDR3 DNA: TGTGCCAGCAGTTCCCCCGGACTAGCGGGAGGGAGACAATACGAGCAGTACTTC; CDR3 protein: CASSSPGLAGGRQYEQYF
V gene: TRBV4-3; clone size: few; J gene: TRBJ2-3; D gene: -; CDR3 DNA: TGCGCCAGCAGCCAAGTTGCCCCCACAGATACGCAGTATTTT; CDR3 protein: CASSQVAPTDTQYF
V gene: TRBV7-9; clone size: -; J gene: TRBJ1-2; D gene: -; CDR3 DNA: TGTGCCAGCAGCTTAGATGGCACTAACTATGGCTACACCTTC; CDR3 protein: CASSLDGTNYGYTF
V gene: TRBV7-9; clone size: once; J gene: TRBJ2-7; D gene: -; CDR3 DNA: TGTGCCAGCAGCTTTGGCCCCTACGAGCAGTACTTC; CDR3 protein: CASSFGPYEQYF
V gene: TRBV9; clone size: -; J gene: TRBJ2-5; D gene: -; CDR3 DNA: TGTGCCAGCAGCGCAGGATTTGCCCAAGAGACCCAGTACTTC; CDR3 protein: CASSAGFAQETQYF
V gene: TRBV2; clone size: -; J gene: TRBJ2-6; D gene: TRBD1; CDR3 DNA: TGTGCCTCACGACAGGGCTCTGGGGCCAACGTCCTGACTTTC; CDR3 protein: CASRQGSGANVLTF
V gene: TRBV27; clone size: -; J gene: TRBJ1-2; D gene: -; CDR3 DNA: TGTGCCAGCAGTTTATCGATCGGGGGCAGCGATGGCTACACCTTC; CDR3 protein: CASSLSIGGSDGYTF
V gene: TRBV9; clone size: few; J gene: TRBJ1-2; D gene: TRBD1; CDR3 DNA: TGTGCCAGCAGCGCCCCCGGGACAGCCTATGGCTACACCTTC; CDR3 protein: CASSAPGTAYGYTF
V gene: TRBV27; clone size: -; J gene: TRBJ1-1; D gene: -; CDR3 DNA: TGTGCCAGCAGTTTACGAAAGGGTATGAATGCTTTCTTT; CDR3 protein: CASSLRKGMNAFF
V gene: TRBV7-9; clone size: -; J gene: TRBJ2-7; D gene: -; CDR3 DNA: TGTGCCAGCAGCCAGGGTCGGGCGGGCCTCTACGAGCAGTACTTC; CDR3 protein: CASSQGRAGLYEQYF
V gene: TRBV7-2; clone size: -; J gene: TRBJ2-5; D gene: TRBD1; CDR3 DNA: TGTGCCAGCAGCCTCTGGACAGGGGGCGAAGAGACCCAGTACTTC; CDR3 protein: CASSLWTGGEETQYF
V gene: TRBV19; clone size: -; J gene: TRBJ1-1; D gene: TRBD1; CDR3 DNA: TGTGCCAGTACCCCGGGACAGGGGGGGATGAACACTGAAGCTTTCTTT; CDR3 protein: CASTPGQGGMNTEAFF
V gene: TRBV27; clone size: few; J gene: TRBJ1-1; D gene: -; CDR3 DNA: TGTGCCAGCAGTTATTCTCTGGGGAATGAAGCTTTCTTT; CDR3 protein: CASSYSLGNEAFF
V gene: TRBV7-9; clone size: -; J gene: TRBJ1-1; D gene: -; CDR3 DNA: TGTGCCAGCAGCTTAGGGACAGCGAACACTGAAGCTTTCTTT; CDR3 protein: CASSLGTANTEAFF
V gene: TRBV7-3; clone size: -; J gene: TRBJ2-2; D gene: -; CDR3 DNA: TGTGCCAGCAGCCGTCCAGGGGCCCGCGCCGGGGAGCTGTTTTTT; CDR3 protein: CASSRPGARAGELFF
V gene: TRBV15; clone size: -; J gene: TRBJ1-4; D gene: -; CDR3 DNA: TGTGCCACCAGCAGAGACGGGGGGGCGGCTAATGAAAAACTGTTTTTT; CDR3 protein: CATSRDGGAANEKLFF
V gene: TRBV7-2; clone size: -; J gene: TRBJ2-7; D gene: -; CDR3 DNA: TGTGCCAGCAGCTTAGTACGCCACGAGCAGTACTTC; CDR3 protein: CASSLVRHEQYF
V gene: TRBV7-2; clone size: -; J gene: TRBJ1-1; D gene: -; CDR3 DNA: TGTGCCAGCAGCTTAGACGGAACAACTGAAGCTTTCTTT; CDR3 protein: CASSLDGTTEAFF
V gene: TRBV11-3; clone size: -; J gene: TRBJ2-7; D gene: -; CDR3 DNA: TGTGCCAGCAGCCGCGGTCCGCCGACCTACGAGCAGTACTTC; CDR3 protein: CASSRGPPTYEQYF
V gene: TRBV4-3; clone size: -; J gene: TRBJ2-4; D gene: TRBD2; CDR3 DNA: TGCGCCAGCAGCCCTCGGGGGGGGCTAAACATTCAGTACTTC; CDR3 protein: CASSPRGGLNIQYF